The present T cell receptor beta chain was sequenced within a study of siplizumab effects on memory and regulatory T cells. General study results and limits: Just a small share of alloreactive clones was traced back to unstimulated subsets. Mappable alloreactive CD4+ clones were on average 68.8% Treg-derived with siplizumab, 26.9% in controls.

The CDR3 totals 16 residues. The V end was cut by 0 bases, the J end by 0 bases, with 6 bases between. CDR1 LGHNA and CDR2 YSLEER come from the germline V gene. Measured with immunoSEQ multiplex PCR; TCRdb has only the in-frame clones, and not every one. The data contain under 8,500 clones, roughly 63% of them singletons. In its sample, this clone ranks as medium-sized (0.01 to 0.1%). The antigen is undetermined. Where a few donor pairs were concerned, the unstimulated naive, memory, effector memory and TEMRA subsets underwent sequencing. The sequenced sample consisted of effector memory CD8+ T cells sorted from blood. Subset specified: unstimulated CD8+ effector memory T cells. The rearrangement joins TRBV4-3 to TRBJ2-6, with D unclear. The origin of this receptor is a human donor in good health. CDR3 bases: TGCGCCAGCAGCCAAGACAGTCTCTCTGGGGCCAACGTCCTGACTTTC. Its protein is CASSQDSLSGANVLTF.